Each of the 20 T cell receptor beta chains below was sequenced from the same sample in a study of blood T cell repertoires in COVID-19. Generated by immunoSEQ multiplex PCR, the TCRdb table keeps only in-frame clones and is missing some. This table has roughly 90,000 clones, around 88% appearing once. What was sequenced was peripheral blood. These receptor sequences come from a human donor in a cohort sampled during active COVID-19.

The rearrangement uses TRBV6-6 and TRBJ2-7; TRBD2 matches at 8 bases. The CDR3 sequence is 14 residues long. The J segment lost 0 bases and the V segment lost 6 bases, leaving 4 bases of the junction unmatched. The germline gives CDR1 MNHNY, CDR2 SVGAGI (reference sequence). The DNA of the CDR3 is TGTGCCAGCAGCACTAGCGGATTCTCCTACGAGCAGTACTTC. As protein: CASSTSGFSYEQYF.

This clone was found a few times. V and J are TRBV6-5 and TRBJ1-5; 8 bases agree with TRBD1. Germline V gene lookup returns CDR1 MNHEY and CDR2 SVGAGI. Trimming at V came to 10 bases and at J to 6 bases, leaving 14 bases not matched to a gene. The CDR3 spans 15 residues. For the CDR3, the DNA is TGTGCCACTTCCCAGGGCAGGGGGCAAGGTCAGCCCCAGCATTTT. It is translated as CATSQGRGQGQPQHF.

The chain employs TRBV24-1 and TRBJ2-1; 7 bases are shared with TRBD2. From germline, CDR1 is KGHDR and CDR2 SFDVKD. V dropped 0 bases and J dropped 12; count of bases not matched to a gene: 7. The CDR3 covers 14 residues. The CDR3 sequence: CATSDLRGGRRQFF. The CDR3 coding sequence is TGTGCCACCAGTGATTTGAGGGGCGGGAGAAGGCAGTTCTTC.

The table lists this clone with a count of one. This chain connects TRBV7-2 to TRBJ2-3, with 10 bases matching TRBD2. Unmatched junction bases numbered 10, after V lost 5 bases and J lost 2 bases. From germline, CDR1 is SGHTA and CDR2 FQGNSA. The CDR3 totals 17 residues. The CDR3 is CASSKQSGGGHTDTQYF. CDR3 DNA sequence: TGTGCCAGCAGCAAGCAGAGCGGGGGGGGCCACACAGATACGCAGTATTTT.

CDR3 DNA: TGTGCCAGCAGCGTCGGACTAGGTCGGTACGAGCAGTACTTC. This gives the protein CASSVGLGRYEQYF. The rearrangement links TRBV9 to TRBJ2-7, with 7 positions matching TRBD2. Germline V CDR1 and CDR2: SGDLS, YYNGEE. The V gene end was trimmed by 2 bases and the J gene end by 4 bases; junction bases not matched to a gene: 6. The CDR3 runs to 14 residues.

The chain carries TRBV6-6 and TRBJ1-3, with D possibly being TRBD1 (6 bases). The CDR3 length is 14 residues. Trimming removed 7 bases from V and 4 bases from J, with 14 bases in between. Germline lookup yields CDR1 MNHNY and CDR2 SVGAGI (reference sequence). CDR3 sequence reads: CASKQGESGNTIYF. DNA of the CDR3: TGTGCCAGCAAACAGGGTGAATCAGGAAACACCATATATTTT.

The V gene is TRBV7-2, the J gene TRBJ2-1, with D possibly being TRBD2 (6 bases). This CDR3 contains 15 residues. CDR1 and CDR2 from the germline V gene are SGHTA and FQGNSA. The V gene lost 2 bases and the J gene lost 7 bases, with 15 bases spanning the gap. The chain's CDR3 is CASSLRSGLWNEQFF. The CDR3, as DNA: TGTGCCAGCAGCTTAAGAAGCGGGTTATGGAATGAGCAGTTCTTC.

This rearrangement joins TRBV4-3 to TRBJ2-5, with 10 positions matching TRBD2. With V trimmed by 2 bases and J by 11 bases, 8 bases remained unmatched. CDR3 length equals 14 residues. CDR1 is LGHNA and CDR2 is YSLEER in the germline V gene. The CDR3 is CASSQSTSGISQYF. The DNA of the CDR3 is TGCGCCAGCAGCCAATCTACTAGCGGGATATCGCAGTACTTC.

This clone was detected only once. Other DNA sequences in this sample translate to the same CDR3. The chain combines TRBV12-3 or TRBV12-4 with TRBJ1-1; D remains ambiguous. The CDR3 covers 11 residues. Trimming removed 6 bases at V and 4 bases at J, with 6 bases between. CDR3 loop: CASSPGTEAFF. CDR3 in DNA: TGTGCCAGCAGCCCAGGCACTGAAGCTTTCTTT.

The genes are TRBV14 and TRBJ1-2; D unresolved. V was clipped by 4 bases and J by 4 bases, with 22 bases between them. Germline lookup yields CDR1 SGHDN and CDR2 FVKESK. This CDR3 contains 17 residues. Written as DNA, the CDR3 is TGTGCCAGCAGCCCGATTCCCGACTTAACGGAGGTCTATGGCTACACCTTC. Residues: CASSPIPDLTEVYGYTF.

About this clone itself: At the DNA level, this CDR3 is encoded by other sequences in the same sample as well. This chain connects TRBV5-1 to TRBJ1-2; TRBD1 matches at 10 bases. This CDR3 is built from 16 residues. V gave up 2 bases and J gave up 8 bases; unmatched junction bases: 12. Germline CDR1 and CDR2: SGHRS and YFSETQ. The CDR3 loop reads CASSFGGTMDRGGYTF. The CDR3, as DNA: TGCGCCAGCAGCTTCGGGGGGACAATGGACAGGGGGGGCTACACCTTC.

V is TRBV18 and J is TRBJ1-2, with D perhaps TRBD1 (5 bases). With 0 bases removed from V and 6 bases from J, the gap between germline ends came to 14 bases. The CDR3 is made up of 15 amino acids. From germline, CDR1 is KGHSH and CDR2 LQKENI. This chain's CDR3 is CASSPPNSGTDGYTF. The CDR3 coding sequence is TGTGCCAGCTCACCACCGAACAGCGGGACGGATGGCTACACCTTC.

J is TRBJ2-7 and V is TRBV6-6; TRBD1 aligns across 7 bases. With V trimmed by 6 bases and J by 6 bases, 8 bases remained unmatched. Per germline, CDR1 MNHNY and CDR2 SVGAGI (reference sequence). The CDR3 covers 13 residues. CDR3 region: CASRTGEAGEQYF. The DNA for the CDR3 is TGTGCCAGCAGAACAGGGGAAGCTGGCGAGCAGTACTTC.

This clone has more than one count but fewer than ten. The chain is built from TRBV6-2 or TRBV6-3 and TRBJ1-3; 7 positions match TRBD1. V lost 6 bases, J lost 0 bases, and 5 bases stayed unmatched. The CDR3 runs 15 residues. The germline V gene has CDR1 MNHEY and CDR2 SVGEGT. DNA for the CDR3: TGTGCCAGCAGCCGGGGACAGATCTCTGGAAACACCATATATTTT. Protein sequence: CASSRGQISGNTIYF.

The V and J genes are TRBV18 and TRBJ2-5; TRBD2 aligns across 10 bases. Germline loops: CDR1 KGHSH, CDR2 LQKENI. This CDR3 is 20 amino acids long. V trimming: 3 bases; J trimming: 1 base; junction bases outside the gene matches: 17. The CDR3 protein is CASSPEKLAGIWGLQETQYF. CDR3 DNA sequence: TGTGCCAGCTCACCGGAAAAACTAGCGGGGATCTGGGGGCTCCAAGAGACCCAGTACTTC. The variable domain in full, completed from reference TRBV18 and TRBJ2-5, reads NAGVMQNPRHLVRRRGQEARLRCSPMKGHSHVYWYRQLPEEGLKFMVYLQKENIIDESGMPKERFSAEFPKEGPSILRIQQVVRGDSAAYFCASSPEKLAGIWGLQETQYFGPGTRLLVL.

The chain combines TRBV7-9 with TRBJ1-2; D is uncertain. Trimming pared 5 bases from V and 5 bases from J, leaving 15 bases between. CDR1 and CDR2 from the germline V gene are SEHNR and FQNEAQ (reference sequence). The CDR3 runs 14 residues. CDR3 nucleotides: TGTGCCAGCAGCGATCTGATCCTCGCGTATGGCTACACCTTC. Protein: CASSDLILAYGYTF.

In DNA form, the CDR3 reads TGTGCCAGCAGCATCCAAGGGGTCGGAGATACGCAGTATTTT. Translated: CASSIQGVGDTQYF. V usage is TRBV21-1 and J usage is TRBJ2-3; the tabulated D call, TRBD1, remains unverified against the DNA. TRBV21-1 is recorded as a pseudogene. This CDR3 comprises 14 residues.

The rearrangement links TRBV9 to TRBJ2-1; 7 nucleotides agree with TRBD2. Germline V gene sequence: CDR1 SGDLS, CDR2 YYNGEE. The trim removed 5 bases at V and 2 bases at J, leaving 7 bases unmatched. The CDR3 covers 15 residues. As DNA, the CDR3 is TGTGCCAGCAGTAACACCGGACTAGCCTACAATGAGCAGTTCTTC. Translation gives CASSNTGLAYNEQFF.

The CDR3 nucleotides read TGTGCCAGCCTCGGGGACAGCTCCTACGAGCAGTACTTC. This codes for CASLGDSSYEQYF. The rearrangement joins TRBV19 to TRBJ2-7; TRBD1 matches at 7 bases. CDR1 and CDR2 (germline): LNHDA, SQIVND (reference sequence). The CDR3 sequence is 13 residues long. V trimming: 9 bases; J trimming: 0 bases; junction bases outside the gene matches: 5. The whole variable domain, filled in from reference TRBV19 and TRBJ2-7, reads DGGITQSPKYLFRKEGQNVTLSCEQNLNHDAMYWYRQDPGQGLRLIYYSQIVNDFQKGDIAEGYSVSREKKESFPLTVTSAQKNPTAFYLCASLGDSSYEQYFGPGTRLTVT.

The chain employs TRBV7-8 and TRBJ2-7, with TRBD1 identical over 7 bases. There are 13 residues in the CDR3. V was pared by 6 bases and J by 1 base, with 3 bases of the junction left unmatched. Germline loops: CDR1 SGHVS, CDR2 FQNEAQ. Here the CDR3 reads CASSGDSSYEQYF. CDR3 coding DNA: TGTGCCAGCAGTGGGGACAGTTCCTACGAGCAGTACTTC.